A single sample gave rise to the 15 T cell receptor beta chains below, sequenced in a study of T-cell reconstitution after alpha-beta-depleted transplantation in children. Unique molecular identifiers were built into the TCRbeta library. MiXCR, applied by TCRdb to the PCR reads, yields one record per CDR3 protein. Here the sample spans 200,000 to 300,000 distinct CDR3 sequences, 20% to 30% being singletons. This specimen consisted of PBMCs, mostly from graft donor cells, obtained 360 days after TCRalphabeta/CD19-depleted stem cell transplant. The receptors were sampled from a female patient aged 2 to 10 who had a stem cell transplant for congenital amegakaryocytic thrombocytopenia, so the T cells may come from the graft donor.

As for this clonotype: Since the CDR3 does not end with the conserved phenylalanine or tryptophan, this likely comes from a read error. The chain combines TRBV7-9 with TRBJ2-7, with 8 bases lining up with TRBD1. Germline CDR1 reads SEHNR; CDR2 reads FQNEAQ (reference sequence). J was trimmed by 2 bases and V by 0 bases; bases with no gene match: 9. This CDR3 spans 17 amino acids. CDR3 in amino acids: CASSLARDGTGTYEQYL. The CDR3 DNA reads as TGTGCCAGCAGCTTAGCGCGCGATGGGACAGGAACCTACGAGCAGTACCTC.

The rearrangement links TRBV24-1 to TRBJ1-1; TRBD1 matches at 9 bases. Per the germline V gene, CDR1 is KGHDR and CDR2 is SFDVKD. There are 14 residues in the CDR3. With V trimmed by 4 bases and J by 1 base, 0 bases remained unmatched. CDR3 in amino acids: CATSETGGNTEAFF. In DNA form, the CDR3 reads TGTGCCACCAGTGAGACAGGGGGGAACACTGAAGCTTTCTTT.

The CDR3 DNA reads as TGTGCCAGCAGTTACTCCGGACTAGCCGCAGATACGCAGTATTTT. Its protein product is CASSYSGLAADTQYF. The chain couples TRBV6-5 to TRBJ2-3; 8 nucleotides agree with TRBD2. Germline-derived CDR1 and CDR2 are MNHEY and SVGAGI. V was pared by 0 bases and J by 4 bases, with 3 bases of the junction left unmatched. This CDR3 comprises 15 residues.

This rearrangement joins TRBV6-2 or TRBV6-3 to TRBJ2-1, with TRBD1 matching 10 bases. The V and J ends lost 3 bases and 4 bases, in that order; junction bases with no gene match: 18. CDR3 length: 20 residues. Germline V gives CDR1 MNHEY, CDR2 SVGEGT. CDR3: CASSYTETGGLTRAYNEQFF. The CDR3 DNA reads TGTGCCAGCAGTTATACCGAGACAGGGGGCCTGACTAGGGCTTACAATGAGCAGTTCTTC.

This clonotype was counted between two and nine times. The chain carries TRBV20-1 and TRBJ1-2, with TRBD1 matching over 7 bases. Germline values: CDR1 DFQATT, CDR2 SNEGSKA (reference sequence). J gave up 5 bases and V 6 bases, and 9 bases lay outside the gene matches. This CDR3 region has 13 residues. The CDR3 region is CSAADRVGYGYTF. CDR3 DNA sequence: TGCAGTGCGGCCGACAGGGTGGGATATGGCTACACCTTC.

The CDR3 spells CASSLTGGQGDTGELFF. The CDR3 DNA reads as TGTGCCAGCAGTCTTACTGGGGGACAGGGTGACACCGGGGAGCTGTTTTTT. The genes are TRBV12-3 or TRBV12-4 and TRBJ2-2, with TRBD1 identical over 9 bases. CDR3 length: 17 residues. J was trimmed by 3 bases and V by 5 bases; bases with no gene match: 10.

This clonotype was counted a single time. This chain connects TRBV20-1 to TRBJ2-7, with no clear D. Germline V gene sequence: CDR1 DFQATT, CDR2 SNEGSKA (reference sequence). V was pared by 6 bases and J by 2 bases, with 11 bases between. The CDR3 runs to 12 residues. The CDR3 DNA reads as TGCAGTGCGGCCGGATCTACCTACGAGCAGTACTTC. Translating it yields CSAAGSTYEQYF.

This clonotype was seen a handful of times. This rearrangement joins TRBV7-3 to TRBJ2-7; D remains unclear. This CDR3 region has 14 residues. Between the trimmed V and J ends, which lost 5 bases and 2 bases, there was a span of 13 bases. Germline V gene lookup returns CDR1 SGHTA and CDR2 FQGTGA. This chain's CDR3 is CASSPAFQPYEQYF. The CDR3, as DNA: TGTGCCAGCAGCCCCGCGTTCCAACCCTACGAGCAGTACTTC. The whole variable domain, remainder taken from reference TRBV7-3 and TRBJ2-7, is GAGVSQTPSNKVTEKGKYVELRCDPISGHTALYWYRQSLGQGPEFLIYFQGTGAADDSGLPNDRFFAVRPEGSVSTLKIQRTERGDSAVYLCASSPAFQPYEQYFGPGTRLTVT.

This clonotype was seen only a few times. V gene TRBV9 combines with J gene TRBJ2-1; D unresolved. V was pared by 4 bases and J by 5 bases, with 19 bases between. The CDR3 runs 16 residues. CDR1 SGDLS and CDR2 YYNGEE come from the germline V gene. CDR3 DNA: TGTGCCAGCAGCCCCCGGGCCCACGAGACCAACAATGAGCAGTTCTTC. Its protein product is CASSPRAHETNNEQFF.

This clonotype was seen only a few times. J is TRBJ2-1 and V is TRBV7-8; D call uncertain. The CDR3 has 15 residues. Between the trimmed V and J ends, which lost 4 bases and 0 bases, there was a span of 10 bases. The germline gives CDR1 SGHVS, CDR2 FQNEAQ. Here the CDR3 DNA reads TGTGCCAGCAGCTCGTTTACGGTCTCCTACAATGAGCAGTTCTTC. It is translated as CASSSFTVSYNEQFF.

This clonotype was seen only a few times. The J gene is TRBJ2-1, the V gene TRBV18; TRBD2 matches 8 bases. The V gene's germline CDR1 is KGHSH and CDR2 LQKENI. This CDR3 is 15 amino acids long. Germline trimming cut 2 bases from V and 3 bases from J; bases unmatched to any gene: 3. The CDR3 reads CASSPGSGDYNEQFF. The CDR3 DNA reads as TGTGCCAGCTCACCAGGTAGCGGGGACTACAATGAGCAGTTCTTC.

This rearrangement joins TRBV30 to TRBJ2-1; D possibly corresponds to TRBD1 (6 bases). The germline V and J ends were trimmed by 0 bases and 1 base, with 7 bases remaining between them. CDR3 size: 14 residues. The germline CDR1 and CDR2 sequences are GTSNPN and SVGIG (reference sequence). This chain's CDR3 is CAWSVQGSYNEQFF. In DNA, the CDR3 is TGTGCCTGGAGTGTACAGGGTTCCTACAATGAGCAGTTCTTC.

The V gene is TRBV6-5, the J gene TRBJ1-2; 8 bases agree with TRBD1. The length of the CDR3 is 14 residues. V was pared by 4 bases and J by 5 bases, with 6 bases of the junction left unmatched. Germline V CDR1 and CDR2: MNHEY, SVGAGI. The chain's CDR3 is CASSSGQGVYGYTF. CDR3 coding DNA: TGTGCCAGCAGTTCTGGACAGGGCGTATATGGCTACACCTTC.

This rearrangement joins TRBV3-1 to TRBJ2-1; a possible D gene is TRBD2 (5 bases). V lost 6 bases, J lost 2 bases, and 11 bases lay in between. This CDR3 is built from 14 residues. Germline CDR1 LGHDT, CDR2 YNNKEL (reference sequence). CDR3 region: CASRAVGAYNEQFF. The CDR3 nucleotides are TGTGCCAGCAGAGCCGTCGGGGCCTACAATGAGCAGTTCTTC.

The V and J genes are TRBV6-5 and TRBJ1-5; D uncertain. Trimming cost V 6 bases and J 2 bases, with 8 bases left between them. CDR1 MNHEY and CDR2 SVGAGI come from the germline V gene. The CDR3 extends over 13 amino acids. This CDR3 reads CASRQRGNQPQHF. CDR3 bases: TGTGCCAGCAGACAGAGGGGCAATCAGCCCCAGCATTTT.